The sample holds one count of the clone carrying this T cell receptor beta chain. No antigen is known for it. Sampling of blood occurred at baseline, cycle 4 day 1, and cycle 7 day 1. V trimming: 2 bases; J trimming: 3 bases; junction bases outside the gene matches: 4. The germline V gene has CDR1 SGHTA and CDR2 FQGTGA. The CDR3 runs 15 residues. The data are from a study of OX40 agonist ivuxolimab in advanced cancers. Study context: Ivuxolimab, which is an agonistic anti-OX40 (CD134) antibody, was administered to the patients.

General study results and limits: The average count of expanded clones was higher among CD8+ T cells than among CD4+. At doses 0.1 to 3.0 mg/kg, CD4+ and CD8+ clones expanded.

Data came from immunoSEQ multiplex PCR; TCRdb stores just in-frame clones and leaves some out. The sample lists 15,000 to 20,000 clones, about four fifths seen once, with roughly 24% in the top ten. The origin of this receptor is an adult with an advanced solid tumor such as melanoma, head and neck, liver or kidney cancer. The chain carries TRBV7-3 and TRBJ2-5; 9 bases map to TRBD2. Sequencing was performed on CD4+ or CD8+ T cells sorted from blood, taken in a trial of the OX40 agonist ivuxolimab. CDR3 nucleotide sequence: TGTGCCAGCAGCTTACGGGGACTAGCCGAAGAGACCCAGTACTTC. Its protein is CASSLRGLAEETQYF.